A single sample gave rise to the 17 T cell receptor beta chains below, sequenced in a study of control samples from healthy donors and cancer patients. Data came from immunoSEQ multiplex PCR; TCRdb stores just in-frame clones and leaves some out. Here the sample spans about 140,000 clones, 91% being singletons. Sequenced sample: blood. The receptor set was obtained from a man younger than 35 in good health.

The rearrangement uses TRBV27 and TRBJ1-5; D ambiguous. Germline assignment: CDR1 MNHEY and CDR2 SMNVEV (reference sequence). The CDR3 runs to 13 residues. V lost 8 bases and J lost 4, with 12 bases in between. DNA for the CDR3: TGTGCCAGCTCGGGCATAGCGAATCAGCCCCAGCATTTT. Protein: CASSGIANQPQHF.

This clone appeared a single time. The chain has TRBV6-2 or TRBV6-3 and TRBJ2-7, with 7 bases that match TRBD1. Losses at the gene ends were 4 bases for V and 2 bases for J; bases not matched to a gene: 5. The length of the CDR3 is 14 residues. From germline, CDR1 is MNHEY and CDR2 SVGEGT. The CDR3 spells CASSSSGTAYEQYF. In DNA form, the CDR3 reads TGTGCCAGCAGTTCTTCCGGGACAGCCTACGAGCAGTACTTC.

The chain has TRBV6-1 and TRBJ1-2, with 10 nucleotides matching TRBD1. With 3 bases clipped from V and 4 bases from J, the junction kept 8 bases outside the gene matches. Germline V gene data show CDR1 as MNHNS and CDR2 as SASEGT. The CDR3 is 16 amino acids. The DNA of the CDR3 is TGTGCCAGCAGTGAGGGGACAGGGGTTTTTTTCTATGGCTACACCTTC. This sequence encodes CASSEGTGVFFYGYTF.

The chain uses TRBV19 and TRBJ1-1, with D possibly being TRBD1 (5 bases). Germline CDR1 LNHDA, CDR2 SQIVND (reference sequence). V was shortened by 3 bases and J by 4 bases, with 18 bases between the two germline ends. The CDR3 contains 16 residues. The DNA for the CDR3 is TGTGCCAGTAGTATTTCCCCTGGAGAAGGGGCCACTGAAGCTTTCTTT. Its protein product is CASSISPGEGATEAFF.

This chain joins TRBV27 and TRBJ1-2, with D tentatively TRBD1 (5 bases). The CDR3 is 14 residues long. Trimming removed 3 bases from V and 4 bases from J, with 12 bases in between. Per germline, CDR1 MNHEY and CDR2 SMNVEV (reference sequence). The chain's CDR3 is CASSLNSRGYGYTF. CDR3 nucleotides: TGTGCCAGCAGTTTGAATTCAAGGGGCTATGGCTACACCTTC.

The chain uses TRBV29-1 and TRBJ2-3; 11 bases line up with TRBD1. The CDR3 is 13 amino acids. Germline V lookup: CDR1 SQVTM, CDR2 ANQGSEA. Unmatched junction bases numbered 11, after V lost 7 bases and J lost 11 bases. CDR3 sequence reads: CSAQGTGGGEQYF. CDR3 DNA sequence: TGCAGCGCCCAAGGGACAGGGGGTGGGGAGCAGTATTTT.

J is TRBJ1-5 and V is TRBV19, with 7 bases identical to TRBD1. CDR3 length: 15 amino acids. V was pared by 7 bases and J by 3 bases, with 9 bases of the junction left unmatched. The germline CDR1 and CDR2 sequences are LNHDA and SQIVND (reference sequence). The CDR3 is CASTHTQGNNQPQHF. For the CDR3, the DNA is TGTGCCAGTACCCACACACAGGGGAACAATCAGCCCCAGCATTTT.

V usage is TRBV6-1 and J usage is TRBJ2-3; TRBD1 matches 7 bases. Germline CDR1 is MNHNS and CDR2 is SASEGT. J lost 0 bases, V lost 2 bases, and 8 bases had no gene match. The CDR3 length is 17 residues. The CDR3 coding sequence is TGTGCCAGCAGTGAATCAACCGGGACAGCTAGCACAGATACGCAGTATTTT. Its protein product is CASSESTGTASTDTQYF.

The CDR3 DNA follows: TGTGCCAGTAGTCCTCCCGGGCGGGCTAGCGGGTTATACAATGAGCAGTTCTTC. Protein product: CASSPPGRASGLYNEQFF. The gene calls are TRBV19 and TRBJ2-1, with TRBD2 matching over 8 bases. Trimming at V came to 5 bases and at J to 4 bases, leaving 16 bases not matched to a gene. CDR1 and CDR2 from the germline V gene are LNHDA and SQIVND (reference sequence). This CDR3 contains 18 residues.

The chain has TRBV19 and TRBJ2-7; weak D call: TRBD1 (5 bases). The CDR3 is 15 amino acids. Germline lookup yields CDR1 LNHDA and CDR2 SQIVND (reference sequence). Trimming removed 2 bases at V and 0 bases at J, with 11 bases between. CDR3 loop: CASSILPGLSYEQYF. The CDR3 DNA is TGTGCCAGTAGTATACTTCCAGGGCTCTCCTACGAGCAGTACTTC.

This chain links TRBV3-1 (or the pseudogene TRBV3-2) with TRBJ1-4, with TRBD1 as a possible D gene (5 bases). Trimming pared 7 bases from V and 1 base from J, leaving 7 bases between. The germline CDR1 and CDR2 sequences are LGHDT and YNNKEL (reference sequence). The CDR3 is made up of 13 amino acids. The CDR3 sequence: CASIDRTNEKLFF. CDR3 DNA sequence: TGTGCCAGCATAGACAGAACTAATGAAAAACTGTTTTTT.

The gene calls are TRBV27 and TRBJ2-3; TRBD2 might be the D (5 bases). The CDR3 totals 15 residues. The V gene lost 0 bases and the J gene lost 3 bases, with 10 bases spanning the gap. Germline values: CDR1 MNHEY, CDR2 SMNVEV (reference sequence). CDR3 residues: CASSLSGEGTDTQYF. Here the CDR3 DNA reads TGTGCCAGCAGTTTATCTGGAGAGGGAACAGATACGCAGTATTTT.

The chain employs TRBV9 and TRBJ2-7, with 7 bases fitting TRBD1. Germline values: CDR1 SGDLS, CDR2 YYNGEE. V was pared by 4 bases and J by 0 bases, with 1 base of the junction left unmatched. The CDR3 has 13 residues. The CDR3 sequence: CASSRTGSYEQYF. The DNA for the CDR3 is TGTGCCAGCAGCAGGACAGGCTCCTACGAGCAGTACTTC.

This clone was recorded a few times. The CDR3 here is CATSPTGGLAGGAETQYF. CDR3 in DNA: TGTGCCACCAGTCCCACCGGCGGGCTAGCGGGGGGAGCGGAGACCCAGTACTTC. The V and J genes are TRBV24-1 and TRBJ2-5, with 11 bases that match TRBD2. This CDR3 contains 18 residues. Germline assignment: CDR1 KGHDR and CDR2 SFDVKD. The J segment lost 5 bases and the V segment lost 6 bases, leaving 16 bases of the junction unmatched.

The J gene is TRBJ1-5, the V gene TRBV19; TRBD1 matches 9 bases. The germline gives CDR1 LNHDA, CDR2 SQIVND (reference sequence). This CDR3 is 13 amino acids long. The trim removed 7 bases at V and 4 bases at J, leaving 2 bases unmatched. CDR3 sequence reads: CASTGTGNQPQHF. The CDR3 DNA sequence: TGTGCCAGTACCGGGACAGGGAATCAGCCCCAGCATTTT.

The chain carries TRBV9 and TRBJ1-3; 11 bases map to TRBD1. Per germline, CDR1 SGDLS and CDR2 YYNGEE. The J segment lost 2 bases and the V segment lost 0 bases, leaving 10 bases of the junction unmatched. The CDR3 loop spans 19 amino acids. CDR3 nucleotides: TGTGCCAGCAGCGTAGCATTCCGGGACAGGGGGATCACTGGAAACACCATATATTTT. Protein: CASSVAFRDRGITGNTIYF.

The chain combines TRBV7-2 with TRBJ2-1; 11 nucleotides line up with TRBD2. The germline gives CDR1 SGHTA, CDR2 FQGNSA. After removal of 4 bases from V and 3 bases from J, the junction contained 11 bases not matched to a gene. CDR3 length: 18 amino acids. The CDR3 sequence is CASSSPLSGGAVYNEQFF. CDR3 in DNA: TGTGCCAGCAGCTCGCCCCTTAGCGGGGGGGCCGTCTACAATGAGCAGTTCTTC. The whole variable domain, filled in from reference TRBV7-2 and TRBJ2-1, reads GAGVSQSPSNKVTEKGKDVELRCDPISGHTALYWYRQSLGQGLEFLIYFQGNSAPDKSGLPSDRFSAERTGGSVSTLTIQRTQQEDSAVYLCASSSPLSGGAVYNEQFFGPGTRLTVL.